This TCR beta chain appears in the sequencing data of a study of identical twins. TCRdb reprocessed the 5' RACE reads with MiXCR, giving one entry per CDR3 protein. The data show more than 400,000 distinct CDR3 sequences, approximately 14% seen once. The CDR3 runs 18 residues. V was clipped by 3 bases and J by 6 bases; unmatched bases: 10. Germline V gene lookup returns CDR1 LNHDA and CDR2 SQIVND (reference sequence). These records were also assigned to another study, of yellow fever vaccine responses in identical twins.

The sequencing sample was made of CD4+ T cells sorted from blood. The source of this sequence is a young woman in good health. V is TRBV19 and J is TRBJ2-1, with TRBD2 identical over 14 bases. The CDR3, as DNA: TGTGCCAGTAGTATTACGACTAGCGGGAGGGCCGTTGGCAATGAGCAGTTCTTC. It is translated as CASSITTSGRAVGNEQFF.